The next 27 T cell receptor beta chains were all read from a single sample in a study of blood T cell repertoires in COVID-19. The protocol was immunoSEQ multiplex PCR, while the TCRdb copy is restricted to in-frame clones and leaves out a portion. The sample consists of about 220,000 clones, around four fifths of them appearing once. Sequenced input: peripheral blood. These receptors all come from a woman between 55 and 75 years old who had recovered from COVID-19.

The chain has TRBV7-6 and TRBJ1-2; 8 bases are a match to TRBD1. The junction had 13 bases not matched to a gene; V was cut back by 5 bases and J by 5 bases. The CDR3 length is 16 residues. Germline CDR1 is SGHVS and CDR2 is FNYEAQ. CDR3 amino acids: CASSQRTGPLLYGYTF. CDR3 DNA sequence: TGTGCCAGCAGCCAGAGGACAGGGCCTCTCCTATATGGCTACACCTTC.

The chain links TRBV30 to TRBJ1-1; D remains ambiguous. Germline CDR1 reads GTSNPN; CDR2 reads SVGIG (reference sequence). The V end was cut by 3 bases, the J end by 4 bases, with 12 bases between. There are 13 residues in the CDR3. The CDR3 loop reads CAWSPYSGTEAFF. CDR3 nucleotides: TGTGCCTGGAGCCCGTATTCCGGCACTGAAGCTTTCTTT.

On this clone itself: The germline gene is not matched at one end of the junction; a read error may be the cause. This chain connects TRBV7-7 to TRBJ2-5; a weak D match, TRBD2 (5 bases). The length of the CDR3 is 17 residues. Germline lookup yields CDR1 SSHAT and CDR2 FNYEAQ (reference sequence). CDR3: CASSLALSFGGEETQYF. DNA for the CDR3: TGTGCTAGCAGCTTAGCGCTTTCTTTCGGAGGTGAAGAGACCCAGTACTTC. Variable domain in full (rest from reference TRBV7-7 and TRBJ2-5): GAGVSQSPRYKVTKRGQDVTLRCDPISSHATLYWYQQALGQGPEFLTYFNYEAQPDKSGLPSDRFSAERPEGSISTLTIQRTEQRDSAMYRCASSLALSFGGEETQYFGPGTRLLVL.

J is TRBJ1-2 and V is TRBV30; 7 bases agree with TRBD1. The V gene's germline CDR1 is GTSNPN and CDR2 SVGIG (reference sequence). The CDR3 is made up of 14 amino acids. V gave up 7 bases and J gave up 2 bases; unmatched junction bases: 10. CDR3 bases: TGTGCCTCCCCGATGACGACAGGGAACTATGGCTACACCTTC. Protein product: CASPMTTGNYGYTF.

This clone came up a few times. The chain uses TRBV7-2 and TRBJ1-3, with D unresolved. The CDR3 loop spans 14 amino acids. V was clipped by 3 bases and J by 2 bases, with 8 bases between them. CDR1 is SGHTA and CDR2 is FQGNSA in the germline V gene. The CDR3 bases are TGTGCCAGCAGCTTTCGGGAGGCTGGAAACACCATATATTTT. It specifies CASSFREAGNTIYF.

This rearrangement joins TRBV5-1 to TRBJ2-2; 7 bases are a match to TRBD1. The germline CDR1 and CDR2 sequences are SGHRS and YFSETQ. V shed 4 bases and J 9 bases; nucleotides not matched to a gene: 15. The CDR3 runs to 16 residues. The CDR3 region is CASSPDPGQPNRELFF. In DNA, the CDR3 is TGCGCCAGCAGCCCAGATCCGGGACAGCCAAACAGGGAGCTGTTTTTT.

V usage is TRBV2 and J usage is TRBJ2-7, with D perhaps matching TRBD1 (5 bases). The CDR3 is 13 residues long. V lost 6 bases and J lost 5, with 14 bases in between. CDR1 and CDR2 from the germline V gene are SNHLY and FYNNEI. The CDR3 coding sequence is TGTGCCAGCAGGACAGATACCGGAGACGAGCAGTACTTC. This translates into CASRTDTGDEQYF.

V usage is TRBV27 and J usage is TRBJ2-3; weak D call: TRBD2 (6 bases). The V end lost 3 bases, the J end lost 0 bases, and 16 bases lay between the germline ends. Germline CDR1 is MNHEY and CDR2 is SMNVEV (reference sequence). This CDR3 spans 17 amino acids. The CDR3 reads CASSLPLSGSSTDTQYF. In nucleotides, the CDR3 is TGTGCCAGCAGTTTGCCTCTTAGCGGTTCTAGCACAGATACGCAGTATTTT.

This chain links TRBV2 with TRBJ1-2; D gene ambiguous. The CDR3 sequence is 12 residues long. V lost 7 bases to trimming and J lost 3 bases, with 9 bases between them. The germline V gene encodes CDR1 SNHLY and CDR2 FYNNEI. The CDR3 protein is CASNGEDYGYTF. Written as DNA, the CDR3 is TGTGCCAGCAACGGGGAGGACTATGGCTACACCTTC.

The chain recombines TRBV4-1 with TRBJ1-6; D not certain. CDR1 and CDR2 (germline): MGHRA, YSYEKL. This CDR3 has 16 residues. Trimming stripped 0 bases from V and 0 bases from J, with 6 bases between. The CDR3 loop reads CASSQESSSYNSPLHF. Here the CDR3 DNA reads TGCGCCAGCAGCCAAGAAAGTAGCTCCTATAATTCACCCCTCCACTTT.

The V and J genes are TRBV19 and TRBJ1-5, with TRBD1 matching 7 bases. The CDR3 runs to 14 residues. V trimming: 7 bases; J trimming: 3 bases; junction bases outside the gene matches: 6. Germline assignment: CDR1 LNHDA and CDR2 SQIVND (reference sequence). CDR3 residues: CASKRDSTNQPQHF. The DNA of the CDR3 is TGTGCCAGTAAGAGGGACAGCACCAATCAGCCCCAGCATTTT. Variable domain in full (rest from reference TRBV19 and TRBJ1-5): DGGITQSPKYLFRKEGQNVTLSCEQNLNHDAMYWYRQDPGQGLRLIYYSQIVNDFQKGDIAEGYSVSREKKESFPLTVTSAQKNPTAFYLCASKRDSTNQPQHFGDGTRLSIL.

V and J are TRBV9 and TRBJ1-3, with D uncertain. CDR1 is SGDLS and CDR2 is YYNGEE in the germline V gene. Trimming stripped 0 bases from V and 0 bases from J, with 7 bases between. The CDR3 covers 15 residues. The CDR3 spells CASSVAGFSGNTIYF. In nucleotides, the CDR3 is TGTGCCAGCAGCGTAGCCGGGTTCTCTGGAAACACCATATATTTT.

This clone was seen just once. The CDR3 DNA follows: TGTGCCAGTAGTAGCGGGGCCTTCTCTGGAAACACCATATATTTT. Translation: CASSSGAFSGNTIYF. This rearrangement joins TRBV19 to TRBJ1-3; D may be TRBD1 (5 bases). CDR1 is LNHDA and CDR2 is SQIVND in the germline V gene (reference sequence). V was pared by 4 bases and J by 0 bases, with 10 bases between. This CDR3 contains 15 residues.

This clone was observed a few times. At one of its ends the junction is not consistent with the germline gene, which may arise from a read error. This chain uses TRBV3-1 (or the pseudogene TRBV3-2) with TRBJ1-3; D is undetermined. The CDR3 is 14 amino acids. Germline V lookup: CDR1 LGHDT, CDR2 YNNKEL (reference sequence). CDR3 in amino acids: CASSKDFSGNTIYF. Written as DNA, the CDR3 is TGTGCCAGCAGCAAAGACTTCTCTGGAAACACCATATATTTT.

This sequence joins TRBV7-2 and TRBJ1-5; 9 bases are a match to TRBD1. The CDR3 sequence is 13 residues long. Germline loops: CDR1 SGHTA, CDR2 FQGNSA. Losses at the gene ends were 5 bases for V and 7 bases for J; bases not matched to a gene: 3. The CDR3 sequence is CASSLTGGQPQHF. DNA of the CDR3: TGTGCCAGCAGCCTAACAGGGGGCCAGCCCCAGCATTTT.

J is TRBJ2-7 and V is TRBV29-1; D call uncertain. The CDR3 contains 13 residues. Trimming pared 2 bases from V and 7 bases from J, leaving 15 bases between. Germline CDR1 SQVTM, CDR2 ANQGSEA. CDR3 DNA: TGCAGCGTTGAATCGTCGAGCGCCGGTGAGCAGTACTTC. Translating gives CSVESSSAGEQYF.

This clone was counted a single time. The chain links TRBV4-1 to TRBJ2-1, with a weak D call TRBD2 (5 bases). CDR3 length: 16 amino acids. The germline CDR1 and CDR2 sequences are MGHRA and YSYEKL. The V gene lost 3 bases and the J gene lost 6 bases, with 18 bases spanning the gap. This chain's CDR3 is CASSQVRAVSANEQFF. The CDR3 region has the DNA TGCGCCAGCAGCCAGGTGCGGGCGGTGTCGGCCAATGAGCAGTTCTTC.

The rearrangement uses TRBV4-1 and TRBJ1-6; 7 bases line up with TRBD1. Germline values: CDR1 MGHRA, CDR2 YSYEKL. The CDR3 has 19 residues. After removal of 1 base from V and 10 bases from J, the junction contained 19 bases not matched to a gene. The CDR3, as DNA: TGCGCCAGCAGCCAAGTGGACAGTATCCGGGTAGGGGGCAACTCACCCCTCCACTTT. This encodes CASSQVDSIRVGGNSPLHF.

The chain combines TRBV30 with TRBJ2-3; weak D call: TRBD1 (6 bases). Germline assignment: CDR1 GTSNPN and CDR2 SVGIG (reference sequence). The CDR3 is made up of 14 amino acids. V was clipped by 2 bases and J by 0 bases, with 9 bases between them. CDR3 nucleotide sequence: TGTGCCTGGAGTTTAAGGGGGAGCACAGATACGCAGTATTTT. Translation gives CAWSLRGSTDTQYF.

The CDR3 loop is CASRSLAGGTYNEQFF. CDR3 bases: TGTGCCAGCAGGTCATTAGCGGGGGGGACGTACAATGAGCAGTTCTTC. V and J are TRBV21-1 and TRBJ2-1; the DNA was not compared with TRBD2, the D call given in the table. TRBV21-1 is termed a pseudogene. The CDR3 is 16 residues long.

The chain has TRBV5-1 and TRBJ1-2; 7 bases are a match to TRBD1. CDR3 size: 14 residues. Trimming took 9 bases from V and 8 from J; bases not matched to a gene: 16. CDR1 is SGHRS and CDR2 is YFSETQ in the germline V gene. CDR3 DNA sequence: TGCGCCACTAAAACCGGGACAGCCAGCCAAGGCTACACCTTC. Its translation is CATKTGTASQGYTF.

The V and J genes are TRBV14 and TRBJ2-1; D not certain. The CDR3 sequence is 12 residues long. Germline V gene lookup returns CDR1 SGHDN and CDR2 FVKESK. V lost 2 bases and J 6 bases, leaving 5 bases between the germline ends. The CDR3 DNA follows: TGTGCCAGCAGCCAACCCGGCAATGAGCAGTTCTTC. Amino acids: CASSQPGNEQFF.

The chain couples TRBV10-3 to TRBJ1-5, with no clear D. This CDR3 region has 15 residues. CDR1 ENHRY and CDR2 SYGVKD come from the germline V gene. V lost 6 bases, J lost 0 bases, and 12 bases lay in between. The CDR3 here is CAISRGLPSNQPQHF. In nucleotides, the CDR3 is TGTGCCATCAGCCGAGGACTGCCTAGCAATCAGCCCCAGCATTTT.

The chain has TRBV6-2 or TRBV6-3 and TRBJ2-7; a possible D gene is TRBD2 (6 bases). Trimming took 2 bases from V and 4 from J, leaving 21 bases between them. Germline CDR1 reads MNHEY; CDR2 reads SVGEGT. The CDR3 is made up of 17 amino acids. CDR3 in amino acids: CASSYLAARGPLYEQYF. CDR3 DNA: TGTGCCAGCAGTTACCTTGCCGCGCGGGGACCCCTTTACGAGCAGTACTTC.

This clone has more than one count but fewer than ten. V usage is TRBV6-2 or TRBV6-3 and J usage is TRBJ2-1; perhaps TRBD2 as D (5 bases). V shed 0 bases and J shed 6 bases, with 21 bases lying between them. The CDR3 is 18 residues long. The germline CDR1 and CDR2 sequences are MNHEY and SVGEGT. As DNA, the CDR3 is TGTGCCAGCAGTTACTCCCCGCGATTTCCCCGGGGATTCAATGAGCAGTTCTTC. Translating it yields CASSYSPRFPRGFNEQFF.

The gene calls are TRBV5-1 and TRBJ2-3; the D gene is possibly TRBD1 (5 bases). This CDR3 has 14 amino acids. V lost 0 bases, J lost 2 bases, and 7 bases lay in between. Germline CDR1 reads SGHRS; CDR2 reads YFSETQ. The CDR3 sequence is CASSLGGVTDTQYF. The CDR3 coding sequence is TGCGCCAGCAGCTTGGGGGGCGTCACAGATACGCAGTATTTT.

This clone was detected a few times. The V call is TRBV3-1 (or the pseudogene TRBV3-2), the J call TRBJ1-6, with a weak D call TRBD1 (5 bases). Trimming shortened V by 1 base and J by 9 bases, and 13 bases separated the two germline ends. Germline-derived CDR1 and CDR2 are LGHDT and YNNKEL (reference sequence). CDR3 length equals 15 residues. DNA for the CDR3: TGTGCCAGCAGCCAAGTCAGGGATGGTATTTCACCCCTCCACTTT. Protein product: CASSQVRDGISPLHF.